This T cell receptor beta chain was documented in a study of blood T cell repertoires in COVID-19. Background on the study: In each case, the material was cDNA or gDNA derived from T cells, B-cell-depleted T cells, or PBMCs.

The protocol was immunoSEQ multiplex PCR, while the TCRdb copy is restricted to in-frame clones and leaves out a portion. Of some 260,000 clones detected, about 89% appear once; the ten largest clones hold approximately 9%. Participants' own reports of clinical history determined their cohort assignment. The CDR3 sequence is 16 residues long. Germline values: CDR1 LNHNV, CDR2 YYDKDF (reference sequence). V was shortened by 3 bases and J by 4 bases, with 18 bases between the two germline ends. J is TRBJ2-5 and V is TRBV15; TRBD2 is a possible D gene (7 bases). Input material: PBMCs or T cells enriched from blood (not recorded which). This receptor was identified in a man in his forties who had recovered from COVID-19. The CDR3: CATSSRGRPGGETQYF. The CDR3 DNA reads as TGTGCCACCAGCAGCAGGGGCCGGCCGGGAGGAGAGACCCAGTACTTC.